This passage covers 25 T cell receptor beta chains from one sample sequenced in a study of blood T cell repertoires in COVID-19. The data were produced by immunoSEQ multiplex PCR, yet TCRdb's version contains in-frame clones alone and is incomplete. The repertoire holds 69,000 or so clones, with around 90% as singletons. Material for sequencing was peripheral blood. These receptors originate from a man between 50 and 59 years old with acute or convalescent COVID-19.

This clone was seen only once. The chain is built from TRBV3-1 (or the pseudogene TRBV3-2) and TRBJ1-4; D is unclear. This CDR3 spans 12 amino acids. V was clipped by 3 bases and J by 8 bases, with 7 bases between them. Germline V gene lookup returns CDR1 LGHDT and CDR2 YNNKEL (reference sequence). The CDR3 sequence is CASSHTGEKLFF. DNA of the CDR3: TGTGCCAGCAGCCACACCGGGGAAAAACTGTTTTTT.

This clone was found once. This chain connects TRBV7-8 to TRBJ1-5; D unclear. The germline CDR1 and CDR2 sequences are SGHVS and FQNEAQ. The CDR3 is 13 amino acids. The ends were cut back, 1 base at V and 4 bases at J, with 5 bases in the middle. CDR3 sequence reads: CASSLGQNQPQHF. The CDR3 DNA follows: TGTGCCAGCAGCTTAGGGCAGAATCAGCCCCAGCATTTT.

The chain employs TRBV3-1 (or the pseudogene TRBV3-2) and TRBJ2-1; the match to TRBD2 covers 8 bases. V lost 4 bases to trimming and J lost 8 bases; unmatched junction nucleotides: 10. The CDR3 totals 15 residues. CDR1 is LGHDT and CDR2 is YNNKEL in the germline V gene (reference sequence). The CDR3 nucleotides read TGTGCCAGCAGCCCGGGACTAGTTAATTCCCATGAGCAGTTCTTC. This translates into CASSPGLVNSHEQFF.

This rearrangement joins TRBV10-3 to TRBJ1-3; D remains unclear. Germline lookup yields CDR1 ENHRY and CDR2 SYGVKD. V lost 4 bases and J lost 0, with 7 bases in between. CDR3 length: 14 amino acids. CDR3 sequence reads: CAISGDNSGNTIYF. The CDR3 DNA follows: TGTGCCATCAGTGGAGACAACTCTGGAAACACCATATATTTT.

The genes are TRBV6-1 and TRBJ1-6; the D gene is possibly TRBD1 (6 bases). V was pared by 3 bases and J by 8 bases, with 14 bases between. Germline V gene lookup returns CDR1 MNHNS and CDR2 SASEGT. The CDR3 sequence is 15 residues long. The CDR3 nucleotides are TGTGCCAGCAGTGATCAGGGGATTTCGGATTCACCCCTCCACTTT. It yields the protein CASSDQGISDSPLHF.

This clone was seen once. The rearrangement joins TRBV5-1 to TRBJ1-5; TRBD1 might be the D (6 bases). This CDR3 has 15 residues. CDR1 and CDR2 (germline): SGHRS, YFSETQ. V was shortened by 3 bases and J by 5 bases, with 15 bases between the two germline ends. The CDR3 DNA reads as TGCGCCAGCAGCTGGGGAACAGGGTGGCATCAGCCCCAGCATTTT. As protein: CASSWGTGWHQPQHF.

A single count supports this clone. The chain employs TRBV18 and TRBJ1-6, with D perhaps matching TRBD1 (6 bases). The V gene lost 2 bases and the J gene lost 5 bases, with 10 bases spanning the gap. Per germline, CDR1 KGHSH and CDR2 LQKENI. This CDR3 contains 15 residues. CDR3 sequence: CASSPVPGDNSPLHF. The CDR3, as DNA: TGTGCCAGCTCACCAGTCCCAGGGGATAATTCACCCCTCCACTTT.

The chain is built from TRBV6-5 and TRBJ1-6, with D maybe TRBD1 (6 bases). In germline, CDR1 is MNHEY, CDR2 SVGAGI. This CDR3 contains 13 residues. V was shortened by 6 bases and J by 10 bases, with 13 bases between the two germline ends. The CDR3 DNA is TGTGCCAGCAGCCCGGACAGCTACTCACCCCTCCACTTT. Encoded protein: CASSPDSYSPLHF.

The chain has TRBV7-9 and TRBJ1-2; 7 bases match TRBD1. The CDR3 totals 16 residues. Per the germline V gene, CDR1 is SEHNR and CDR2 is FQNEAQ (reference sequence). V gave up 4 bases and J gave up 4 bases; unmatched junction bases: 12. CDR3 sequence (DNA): TGTGCCAGCAGCTCAGCCCCGACAGGGTTTGGCTATGGCTACACCTTC. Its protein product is CASSSAPTGFGYGYTF. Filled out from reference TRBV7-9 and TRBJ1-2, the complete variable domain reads DTGVSQNPRHKITKRGQNVTFRCDPISEHNRLYWYRQTLGQGPEFLTYFQNEAQLEKSRLLSDRFSAERPKGSFSTLEIQRTEQGDSAMYLCASSSAPTGFGYGYTFGSGTRLTVV.

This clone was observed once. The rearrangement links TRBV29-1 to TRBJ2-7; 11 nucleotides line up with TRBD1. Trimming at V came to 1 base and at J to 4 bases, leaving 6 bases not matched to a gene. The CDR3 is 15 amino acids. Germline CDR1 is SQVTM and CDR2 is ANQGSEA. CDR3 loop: CSVEGGQGARYEQYF. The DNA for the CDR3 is TGCAGCGTTGAAGGTGGACAGGGGGCTAGGTACGAGCAGTACTTC.

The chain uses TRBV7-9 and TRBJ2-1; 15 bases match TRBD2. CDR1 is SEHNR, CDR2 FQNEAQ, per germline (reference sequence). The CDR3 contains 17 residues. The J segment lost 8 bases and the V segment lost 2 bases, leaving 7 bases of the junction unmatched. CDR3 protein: CASSLLGLAGGVDEQFF. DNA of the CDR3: TGTGCCAGCAGCTTACTAGGACTAGCGGGAGGGGTCGATGAGCAGTTCTTC. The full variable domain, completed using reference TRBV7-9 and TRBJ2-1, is DTGVSQNPRHKITKRGQNVTFRCDPISEHNRLYWYRQTLGQGPEFLTYFQNEAQLEKSRLLSDRFSAERPKGSFSTLEIQRTEQGDSAMYLCASSLLGLAGGVDEQFFGPGTRLTVL.

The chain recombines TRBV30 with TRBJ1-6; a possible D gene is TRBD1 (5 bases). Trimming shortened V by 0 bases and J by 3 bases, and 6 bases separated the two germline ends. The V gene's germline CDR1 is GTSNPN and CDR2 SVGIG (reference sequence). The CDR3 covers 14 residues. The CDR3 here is CAWSVTVYNSPLHF. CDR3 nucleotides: TGTGCCTGGAGTGTGACAGTCTATAATTCACCCCTCCACTTT.

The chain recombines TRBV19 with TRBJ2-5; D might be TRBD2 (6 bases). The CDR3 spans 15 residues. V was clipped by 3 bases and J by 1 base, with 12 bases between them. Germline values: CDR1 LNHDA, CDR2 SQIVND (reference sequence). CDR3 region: CASSMGSGAQETQYF. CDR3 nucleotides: TGTGCCAGTAGTATGGGTAGCGGAGCCCAAGAGACCCAGTACTTC.

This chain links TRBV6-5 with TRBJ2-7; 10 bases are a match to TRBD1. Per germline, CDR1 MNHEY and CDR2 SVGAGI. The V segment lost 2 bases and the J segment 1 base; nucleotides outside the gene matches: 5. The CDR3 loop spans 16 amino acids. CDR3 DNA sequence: TGTGCCAGCAGTTACCCCACGGGACAGGGGTCCTACGAGCAGTACTTC. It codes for CASSYPTGQGSYEQYF.

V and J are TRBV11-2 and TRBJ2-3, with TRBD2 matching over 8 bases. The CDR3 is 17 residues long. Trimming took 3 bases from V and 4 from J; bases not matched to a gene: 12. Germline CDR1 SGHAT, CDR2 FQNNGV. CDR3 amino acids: CASSLAFSGILADTQYF. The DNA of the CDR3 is TGTGCCAGCAGCTTGGCCTTTAGCGGGATTTTGGCAGATACGCAGTATTTT.

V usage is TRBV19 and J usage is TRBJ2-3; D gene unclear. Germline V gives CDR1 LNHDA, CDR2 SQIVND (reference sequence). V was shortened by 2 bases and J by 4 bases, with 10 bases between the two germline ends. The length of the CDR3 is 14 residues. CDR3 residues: CASSIPMFPDTQYF. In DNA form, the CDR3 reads TGTGCCAGTAGTATACCAATGTTCCCAGATACGCAGTATTTT.

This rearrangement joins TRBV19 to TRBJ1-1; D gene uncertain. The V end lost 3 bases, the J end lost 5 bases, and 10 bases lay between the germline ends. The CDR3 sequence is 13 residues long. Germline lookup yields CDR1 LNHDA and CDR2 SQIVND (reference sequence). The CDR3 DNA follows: TGTGCCAGTAGTATCCGGTTATTAACTGAAGCTTTCTTT. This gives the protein CASSIRLLTEAFF.

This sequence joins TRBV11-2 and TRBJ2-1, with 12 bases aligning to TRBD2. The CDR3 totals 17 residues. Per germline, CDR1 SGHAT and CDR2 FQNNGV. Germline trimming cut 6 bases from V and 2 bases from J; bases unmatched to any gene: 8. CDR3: CASSPQRLAGAYNEQFF. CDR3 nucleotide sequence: TGTGCCAGCAGTCCACAAAGACTAGCGGGAGCCTACAATGAGCAGTTCTTC.

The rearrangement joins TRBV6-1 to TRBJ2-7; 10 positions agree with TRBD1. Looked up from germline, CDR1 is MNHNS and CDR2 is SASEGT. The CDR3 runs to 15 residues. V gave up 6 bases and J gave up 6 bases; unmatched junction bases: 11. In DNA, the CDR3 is TGTGCCAGCAGACCCCAGGGGACAGGGGCCTTCGAGCAGTACTTC. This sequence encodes CASRPQGTGAFEQYF.

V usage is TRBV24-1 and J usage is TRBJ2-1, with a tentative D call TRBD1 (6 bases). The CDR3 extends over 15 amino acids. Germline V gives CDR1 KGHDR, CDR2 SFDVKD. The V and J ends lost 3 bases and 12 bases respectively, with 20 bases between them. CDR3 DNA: TGTGCCACCAGTGATCTGTCGGCAGGGGATTTAGTGCAGTTCTTC. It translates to CATSDLSAGDLVQFF.

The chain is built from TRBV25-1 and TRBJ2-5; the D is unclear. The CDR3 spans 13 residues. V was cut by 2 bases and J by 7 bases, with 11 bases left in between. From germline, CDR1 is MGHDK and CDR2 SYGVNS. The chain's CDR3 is CASSEEALGTQYF. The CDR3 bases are TGTGCCAGCAGTGAAGAGGCGTTGGGGACCCAGTACTTC.

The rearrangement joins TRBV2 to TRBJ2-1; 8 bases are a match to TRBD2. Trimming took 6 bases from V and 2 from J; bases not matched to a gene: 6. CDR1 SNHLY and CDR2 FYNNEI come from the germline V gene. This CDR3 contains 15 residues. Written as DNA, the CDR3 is TGTGCCAGCAGGGTAAGCGGGAGTACCTACAATGAGCAGTTCTTC. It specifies CASRVSGSTYNEQFF.

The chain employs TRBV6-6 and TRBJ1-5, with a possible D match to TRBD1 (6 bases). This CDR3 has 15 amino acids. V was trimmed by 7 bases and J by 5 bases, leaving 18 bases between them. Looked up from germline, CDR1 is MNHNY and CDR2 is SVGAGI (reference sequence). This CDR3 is CASTIIGRGDQPQHF. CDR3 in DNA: TGTGCCAGCACCATAATTGGCAGGGGTGATCAGCCCCAGCATTTT.

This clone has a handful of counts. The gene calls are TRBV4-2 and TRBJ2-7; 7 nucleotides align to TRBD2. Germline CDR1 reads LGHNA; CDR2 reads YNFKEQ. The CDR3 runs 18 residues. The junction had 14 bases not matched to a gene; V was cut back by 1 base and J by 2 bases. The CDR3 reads CASSQAPQLRERPYEQYF. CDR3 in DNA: TGTGCCAGCAGCCAAGCTCCTCAGTTGCGGGAGAGGCCCTACGAGCAGTACTTC.

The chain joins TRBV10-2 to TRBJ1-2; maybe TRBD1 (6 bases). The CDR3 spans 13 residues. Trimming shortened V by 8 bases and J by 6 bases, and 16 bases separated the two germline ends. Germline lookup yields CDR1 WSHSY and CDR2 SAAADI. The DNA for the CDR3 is TGCGCCAGCTCTCGACAGGTTTTGGATGGCTACACCTTC. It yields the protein CASSRQVLDGYTF.